Sequencing of this TCR beta chain was carried out in a study of cytomegalovirus exposure and HLA in healthy donors. General study results and limits: No immune exposure information besides CMV serostatus was available.

Each donor was nominally healthy when sampled (though unrecorded immune exposures were likely). The V and J ends lost 4 bases and 4 bases, in that order; junction bases with no gene match: 15. This CDR3 spans 17 amino acids. Germline V gene lookup returns CDR1 MGHRA and CDR2 YSYEKL. This PCR relied on a set of 60 Vbeta primers and 13 Jbeta primers. The method was immunoSEQ multiplex PCR; TCRdb's version includes in-frame clones alone and lacks a portion of them. The table shows 150,000 to 200,000 clones, with about 62% occurring only once. Note on this clone: Its antigen is unidentified.

Sequences were obtained from PBMCs. This sequence joins TRBV4-1 and TRBJ1-1, with 7 bases lining up with TRBD1. This sequence was found in a man aged 35 to 55 in good health and CMV-seronegative. CDR3 sequence reads: CASSRSSTGWMTTEAFF. In DNA form, the CDR3 reads TGCGCCAGCAGCCGCTCTTCGACAGGGTGGATGACCACTGAAGCTTTCTTT.